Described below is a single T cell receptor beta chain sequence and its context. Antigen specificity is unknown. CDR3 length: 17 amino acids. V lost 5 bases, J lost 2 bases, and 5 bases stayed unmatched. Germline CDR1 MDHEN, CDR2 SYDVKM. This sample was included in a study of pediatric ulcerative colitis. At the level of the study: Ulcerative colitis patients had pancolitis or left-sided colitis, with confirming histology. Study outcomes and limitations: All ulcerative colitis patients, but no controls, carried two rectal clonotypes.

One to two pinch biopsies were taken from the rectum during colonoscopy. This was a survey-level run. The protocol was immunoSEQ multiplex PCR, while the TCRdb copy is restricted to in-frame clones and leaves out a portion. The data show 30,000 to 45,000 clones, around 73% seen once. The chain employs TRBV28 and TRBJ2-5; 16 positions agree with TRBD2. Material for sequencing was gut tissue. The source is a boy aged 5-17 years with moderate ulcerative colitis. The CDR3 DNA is TGTGCCAGCAGTCCCCCGGGACTAGCGGGGGGGCAAGAGACCCAGTACTTC. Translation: CASSPPGLAGGQETQYF.